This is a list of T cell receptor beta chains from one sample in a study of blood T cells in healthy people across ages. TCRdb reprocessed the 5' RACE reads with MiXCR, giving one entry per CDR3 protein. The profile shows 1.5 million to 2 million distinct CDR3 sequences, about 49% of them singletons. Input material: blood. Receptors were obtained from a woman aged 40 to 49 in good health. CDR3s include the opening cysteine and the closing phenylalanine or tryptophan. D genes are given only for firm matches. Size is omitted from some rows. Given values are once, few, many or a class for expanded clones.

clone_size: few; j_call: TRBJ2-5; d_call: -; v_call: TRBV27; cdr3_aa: CASSSGIGAQETQYF; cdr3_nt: TGTGCCAGCAGTTCGGGGATCGGAGCCCAAGAGACCCAGTACTTC
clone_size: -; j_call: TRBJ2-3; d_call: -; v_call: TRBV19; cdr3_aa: CASSVLRGGTDTQYF; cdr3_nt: TGTGCCAGTAGTGTTCTACGGGGTGGCACAGATACGCAGTATTTT
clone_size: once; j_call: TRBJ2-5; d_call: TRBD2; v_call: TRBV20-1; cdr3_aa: CSATTPRGGTYNEQYF; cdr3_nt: TGCAGTGCTACTACACCTCGGGGGGGGACTTACAATGAGCAGTACTTC
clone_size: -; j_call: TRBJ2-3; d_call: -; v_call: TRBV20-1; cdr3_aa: CSGFSADTQYF; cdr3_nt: TGCAGTGGTTTTTCAGCAGATACGCAGTATTTT
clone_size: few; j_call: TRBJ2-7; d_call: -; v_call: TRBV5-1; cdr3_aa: CASSGGGASGEQYF; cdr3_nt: TGCGCCAGCAGCGGAGGGGGTGCCAGTGGTGAGCAGTACTTC
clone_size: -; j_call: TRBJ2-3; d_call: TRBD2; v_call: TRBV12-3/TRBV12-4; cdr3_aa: CASTEIWTRRGDTQYF; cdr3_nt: TGTGCCAGCACCGAGATCTGGACTAGGAGAGGAGATACGCAGTATTTT
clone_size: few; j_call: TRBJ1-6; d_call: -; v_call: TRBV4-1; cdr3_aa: CASSQDQGSGSPLHF; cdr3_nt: TGCGCCAGCAGCCAAGATCAGGGGTCGGGTTCACCCCTCCACTTT
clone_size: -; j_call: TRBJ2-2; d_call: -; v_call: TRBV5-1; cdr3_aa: CASSWTRGTGELFF; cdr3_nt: TGCGCCAGCAGCTGGACGAGGGGCACCGGGGAGCTGTTTTTT
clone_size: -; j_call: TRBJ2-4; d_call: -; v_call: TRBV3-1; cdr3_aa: CASSQVRGTALAKNIQYF; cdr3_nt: TGTGCCAGCAGCCAAGTACGGGGGACAGCGCTAGCCAAAAACATTCAGTACTTC
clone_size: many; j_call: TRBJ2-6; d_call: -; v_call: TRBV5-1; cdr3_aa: CASSSASGANVLTF; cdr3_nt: TGCGCCAGCAGCTCCGCTTCTGGGGCCAACGTCCTGACTTTC
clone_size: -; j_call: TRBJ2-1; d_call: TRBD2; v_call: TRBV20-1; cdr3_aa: CSQTSGTYEQFF; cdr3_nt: TGCAGTCAGACTAGCGGCACCTACGAGCAGTTCTTC
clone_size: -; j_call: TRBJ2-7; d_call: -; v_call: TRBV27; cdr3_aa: CASSLNFRLLQYEQYF; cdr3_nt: TGTGCCAGCAGTTTAAATTTTCGGTTGCTTCAGTACGAGCAGTACTTC
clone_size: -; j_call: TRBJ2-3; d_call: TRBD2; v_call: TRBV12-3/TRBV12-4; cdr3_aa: CASSPTPSGRTDTQYF; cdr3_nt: TGTGCCAGCAGTCCCACTCCTAGCGGGCGAACAGATACGCAGTATTTT
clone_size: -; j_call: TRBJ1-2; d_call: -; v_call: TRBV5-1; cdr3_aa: CASSLVVWPGQNGYTF; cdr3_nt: TGCGCCAGCAGCTTGGTGGTCTGGCCAGGGCAGAATGGCTACACCTTC
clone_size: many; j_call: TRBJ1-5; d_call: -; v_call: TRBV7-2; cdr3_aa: CASSLGPGGNQPQHF; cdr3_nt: TGTGCCAGCAGCTTAGGTCCCGGGGGGAATCAGCCCCAGCATTTT
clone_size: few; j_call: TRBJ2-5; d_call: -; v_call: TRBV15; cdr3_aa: CATSRETQYF; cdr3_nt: TGTGCCACCAGCAGAGAGACCCAGTACTTC
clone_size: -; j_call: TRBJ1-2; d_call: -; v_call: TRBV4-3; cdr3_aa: CASSQEQGRGYGYTF; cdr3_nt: TGCGCCAGCAGCCAAGAGCAGGGAAGAGGCTATGGCTACACCTTC
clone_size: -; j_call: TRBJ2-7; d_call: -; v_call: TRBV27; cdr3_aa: CASSFLDKPYEQYF; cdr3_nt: TGTGCCAGCAGTTTCCTGGACAAGCCCTACGAGCAGTACTTC
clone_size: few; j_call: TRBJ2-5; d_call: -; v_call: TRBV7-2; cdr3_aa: CASSPRSGWVETQYF; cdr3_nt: TGTGCCAGCAGCCCCCGGTCGGGGTGGGTAGAGACCCAGTACTTC
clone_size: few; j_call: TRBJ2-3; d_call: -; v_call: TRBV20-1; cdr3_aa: CSAKAATSTDTQYF; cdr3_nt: TGCAGTGCTAAGGCCGCAACTAGCACAGATACGCAGTATTTT
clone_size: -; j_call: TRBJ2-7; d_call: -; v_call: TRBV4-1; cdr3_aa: CASSHVPSASGEQYF; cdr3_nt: TGCGCCAGCAGCCACGTGCCAAGTGCCTCCGGCGAGCAGTACTTC
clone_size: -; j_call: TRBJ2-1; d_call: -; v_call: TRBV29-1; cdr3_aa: CSVESPTSYNEQFF; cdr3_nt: TGCAGCGTTGAGAGTCCAACCTCCTACAATGAGCAGTTCTTC
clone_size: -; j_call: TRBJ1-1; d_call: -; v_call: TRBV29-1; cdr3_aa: CSVRVTSAEAFF; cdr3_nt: TGCAGCGTTAGGGTGACCTCCGCTGAAGCTTTCTTT
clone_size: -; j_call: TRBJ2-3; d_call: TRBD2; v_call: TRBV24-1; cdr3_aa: CATSDPYLAGESGDTQYF; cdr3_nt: TGTGCCACCAGTGATCCCTACCTAGCGGGGGAATCGGGAGATACGCAGTATTTT
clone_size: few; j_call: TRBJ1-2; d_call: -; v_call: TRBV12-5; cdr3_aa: CASGGMGGYTF; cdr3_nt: TGTGCTAGTGGTGGGATGGGTGGCTACACCTTC
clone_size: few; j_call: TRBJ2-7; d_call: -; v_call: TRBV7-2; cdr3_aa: CASSQQGGPDEQYF; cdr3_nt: TGTGCCAGCAGCCAACAGGGGGGGCCAGACGAGCAGTACTTC
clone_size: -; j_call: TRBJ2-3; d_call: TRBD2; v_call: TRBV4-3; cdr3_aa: CASSQETAGGRDTQYF; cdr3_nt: TGCGCCAGCAGCCAAGAAACGGCGGGGGGCAGGGATACGCAGTATTTT
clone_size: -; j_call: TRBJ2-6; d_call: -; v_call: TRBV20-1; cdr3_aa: CSAIGHSGANVLTF; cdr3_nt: TGCAGTGCTATAGGGCACTCTGGGGCCAACGTCCTGACTTTC
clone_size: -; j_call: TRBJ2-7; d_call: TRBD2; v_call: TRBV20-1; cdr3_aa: CSARAGGMGEQYF; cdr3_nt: TGCAGTGCTAGAGCCGGGGGGATGGGCGAGCAGTACTTC
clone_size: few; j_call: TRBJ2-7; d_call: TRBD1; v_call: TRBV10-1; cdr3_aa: CASSESTGTGSEQYF; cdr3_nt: TGCGCCAGCAGTGAGTCCACAGGGACAGGCAGCGAGCAGTACTTC